This T cell receptor beta chain was found in a study of vaccination and CD4 T cells after COVID-19. Study overall: Researchers treated cells with overlapping spike peptides taken from SARS-CoV-2, HCoV-NL63, HCoV-OC43 and HCoV-229E.

An Oncomine TCR Beta short-read assay was used to sequence the DNA from cultured CD4+ T cells. Via MiXCR, TCRdb re-called the PCR reads, giving one row per CDR3 protein. This table holds roughly 16,000 distinct CDR3 sequences, roughly 43% found once. The V gene end was trimmed by 6 bases and the J gene end by 5 bases; junction bases not matched to a gene: 16. In germline, CDR1 is SGHNT, CDR2 YYREEE (reference sequence). This CDR3 has 16 amino acids. Stated treatment: approximately nine-day PBMC culture with coronavirus spike peptide pools or control peptides (ViraFEST assay). This clonotype was seen just once. The antigen is unknown.

This TCR came from a human donor who had recovered from COVID-19. The chain recombines TRBV5-4 with TRBJ2-5, with 7 positions matching TRBD2. The sample consisted of CD4+ T cells from blood, cultured in vitro, taken after SARS-CoV-2 vaccination. As DNA, the CDR3 is TGTGCCAGCAAGCCCCAAGGCGTCGGGGGGTGGGAGACCCAGTACTTC. This codes for CASKPQGVGGWETQYF.